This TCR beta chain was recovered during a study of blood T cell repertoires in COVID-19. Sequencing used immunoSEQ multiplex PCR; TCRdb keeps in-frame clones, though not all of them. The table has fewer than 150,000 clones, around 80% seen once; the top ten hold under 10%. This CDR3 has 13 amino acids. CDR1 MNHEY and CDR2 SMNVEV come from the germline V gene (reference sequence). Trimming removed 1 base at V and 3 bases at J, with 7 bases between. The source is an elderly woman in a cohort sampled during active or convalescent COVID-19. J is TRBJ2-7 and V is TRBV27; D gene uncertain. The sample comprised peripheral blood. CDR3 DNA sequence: TGTGCCAGCAGTTTATATTCGGGCTACGAGCAGTACGTC. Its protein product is CASSLYSGYEQYV.